This T cell receptor (beta chain) is from a study of response to subunit inactivated influenza vaccine. Study results and limitations: Authors suggested each seasonal flu vaccination may recruit only limited numbers of new T cells.

This CDR3 is 17 amino acids long. The V segment lost 2 bases and the J segment 0 bases; nucleotides outside the gene matches: 9. Germline V gives CDR1 MGHRA, CDR2 YSYEKL. Comment on this clonotype: Its antigen is unknown.

MiXCR, run by TCRdb on the RT-PCR reads, gives a single entry per CDR3 protein. The sample has around 710,000 distinct CDR3 sequences, 14% seen once. The sequence was obtained from a man aged 50 to 60 who received an inactivated influenza vaccine. This chain joins TRBV4-1 and TRBJ2-7; 8 positions agree with TRBD1. The input for sequencing was PBMCs from blood, taken approximately 15 days before vaccination. The CDR3 loop reads CASSQPLLGQDSYEQYF. CDR3 DNA: TGCGCCAGCAGCCAACCACTTTTGGGACAGGACTCCTACGAGCAGTACTTC.